This TCR beta chain emerged from a study of blood T cells in healthy people across ages. Overall study results and limits: Higher diversity and more naive CD4+ cells were features of long-lived donors, compared to aged donors. PBMCs went unsorted, and a conclusive naive versus antigen-experienced comparison was therefore prevented.

Turning to this clonotype: Its antigen is not known.

CDR1 MNHEY and CDR2 SVGAGI come from the germline V gene. The CDR3 is made up of 13 amino acids. V dropped 8 bases and J dropped 10 bases, with 20 bases sitting between them. Through a sample-barcoded 5' primer and a J-beta primer mix, a second PCR was run for about 6 to 12 cycles. A template-switch adaptor with 12 random nucleotides tagged each cDNA molecule. TCRdb reprocessed the 5' RACE reads via MiXCR and lists one record per CDR3 protein. The sample has some 800,000 distinct CDR3 sequences, roughly 44% seen once. Sequencing used blood. This receptor was taken from a man between 60 and 70 years old in good health. The chain joins TRBV6-5 to TRBJ1-2, with D unresolved. The CDR3 nucleotides read TGTGCCAGCGGTCCCGCGTTTTTTCGGGACTACACCTTC. As protein: CASGPAFFRDYTF.